This passage covers 30 T cell receptor beta chains from one sample sequenced in a study of blood T cells in healthy people across ages. A sample-barcoded 5' primer and a J-beta primer mix were used in a second PCR of about 7 to 11 cycles. One entry per CDR3 protein results from TCRdb running MiXCR on the 5' RACE reads. The sample has hundreds of thousands of distinct CDR3 sequences; roughly 41% are singletons. The sequenced sample was blood. These receptors all come from a man aged 80 or over in good health.

This chain connects TRBV5-1 to TRBJ2-7; TRBD2 matches at 8 bases. This CDR3 is 17 amino acids long. The V gene's germline CDR1 is SGHRS and CDR2 YFSETQ. The J segment lost 2 bases and the V segment lost 4 bases, leaving 14 bases of the junction unmatched. The DNA for the CDR3 is TGCGCCAGCAGCAGGGAAGCGGGGGTCTCCCCACCCTACGAGCAGTACTTC. Protein sequence: CASSREAGVSPPYEQYF. The entire variable domain, with the rest obtained from reference TRBV5-1 and TRBJ2-7, is as follows: KAGVTQTPRYLIKTRGQQVTLSCSPISGHRSVSWYQQTPGQGLQFLFEYFSETQRNKGNFPGRFSGRQFSNSRSEMNVSTLELGDSALYLCASSREAGVSPPYEQYFGPGTRLTVT.

This clonotype was counted between two and nine times. J is TRBJ2-1 and V is TRBV20-1; 7 bases fit TRBD2. Losses at the gene ends were 7 bases for V and 5 bases for J; bases not matched to a gene: 14. This CDR3 spans 15 amino acids. Germline V gene lookup returns CDR1 DFQATT and CDR2 SNEGSKA (reference sequence). DNA for the CDR3: TGCAGTGTCAGGGAGGGACCCACTGGCGACAATGAGCAGTTCTTC. Encoded protein: CSVREGPTGDNEQFF.

The chain has TRBV29-1 and TRBJ1-2, with 7 bases aligning to TRBD1. V lost 0 bases to trimming and J lost 7 bases; unmatched junction nucleotides: 2. This CDR3 has 12 residues. Per the germline V gene, CDR1 is SQVTM and CDR2 is ANQGSEA. This CDR3 is CSVEEGGAGYTF. The DNA for the CDR3 is TGCAGCGTTGAAGAAGGGGGCGCTGGCTACACCTTC.

The rearrangement joins TRBV7-2 to TRBJ2-1, with 8 bases identical to TRBD1. The length of the CDR3 is 14 residues. Trimming cost V 5 bases and J 10 bases; bases outside gene matches: 10. Germline loops: CDR1 SGHTA, CDR2 FQGNSA. The CDR3 reads CASSLLGQGYEQFF. In DNA form, the CDR3 reads TGTGCCAGCAGCCTTCTAGGACAGGGCTACGAGCAGTTCTTC.

A remark on this clonotype: With a much larger clone just one base away, this may be a read error. CDR3 in DNA: TGCGCCAGCAGCCAAGCTCCGACAGGGGGAGCCTACGAGCAGTACTTC. Translation: CASSQAPTGGAYEQYF. V gene TRBV4-3 combines with J gene TRBJ2-7, with 9 bases that match TRBD1. This CDR3 is 16 amino acids long. Trimming took 1 base from V and 2 from J; bases not matched to a gene: 6. Germline values: CDR1 LGHNA, CDR2 YSLEER.

This clonotype was found once. The chain has TRBV11-2 and TRBJ1-1; perhaps TRBD1 as D (5 bases). V was pared by 4 bases and J by 8 bases, with 17 bases between. The length of the CDR3 is 14 residues. CDR1 and CDR2 (germline): SGHAT, FQNNGV. CDR3 nucleotides: TGTGCCAGCAGCTCGGAAAGACAGAGTCGAGAAGCTTTCTTT. It codes for CASSSERQSREAFF.

The chain recombines TRBV20-1 with TRBJ2-1; 9 bases map to TRBD2. The germline gives CDR1 DFQATT, CDR2 SNEGSKA (reference sequence). This CDR3 spans 14 amino acids. J was trimmed by 3 bases and V by 6 bases; bases with no gene match: 6. This chain's CDR3 is CSAALAGVYNEQFF. The CDR3 nucleotides read TGCAGTGCCGCATTAGCGGGGGTCTACAATGAGCAGTTCTTC.

The rearrangement uses TRBV11-3 and TRBJ2-1, with 9 bases aligning to TRBD1. Matching the DNA end better, TRBJ2-7 makes the J call doubtful. The CDR3 spans 15 residues. Per germline, CDR1 SGHNT and CDR2 YENEEA. The CDR3 DNA reads as TGTGCCAGCAGCGGGACAGGGTCCCCCTACAATGAGCAGTACTTC. It encodes CASSGTGSPYNEQYF.

This chain connects TRBV11-2 to TRBJ2-1; no firm D call. V dropped 8 bases and J dropped 2 bases, with 10 bases sitting between them. The CDR3 sequence is 13 residues long. Germline assignment: CDR1 SGHAT and CDR2 FQNNGV. CDR3: CASQDRTYNEQFF. For the CDR3, the DNA is TGTGCCAGCCAAGACCGTACCTACAATGAGCAGTTCTTC.

V is TRBV20-1 and J is TRBJ1-4; 7 bases are a match to TRBD1. The V segment lost 2 bases and the J segment 8 bases; nucleotides outside the gene matches: 2. There are 12 residues in the CDR3. Germline CDR1 is DFQATT and CDR2 is SNEGSKA (reference sequence). In DNA form, the CDR3 reads TGCAGTGCTAGACAAGGGGGCGAAAAACTGTTTTTT. Protein product: CSARQGGEKLFF.

V usage is TRBV7-2 and J usage is TRBJ1-5; possibly TRBD1 for D (5 bases). V was clipped by 5 bases and J by 4 bases, with 18 bases between them. The V gene's germline CDR1 is SGHTA and CDR2 FQGNSA. The CDR3 is 16 residues long. The CDR3 is CASSPGGARRNQPQHF. The CDR3 DNA sequence: TGTGCCAGCAGCCCTGGAGGGGCGCGTCGAAATCAGCCCCAGCATTTT.

The rearrangement joins TRBV5-1 to TRBJ2-3; 7 positions match TRBD2. The CDR3 totals 15 residues. Germline V gene data show CDR1 as SGHRS and CDR2 as YFSETQ. The V and J ends lost 7 bases and 0 bases, in that order; junction bases with no gene match: 8. CDR3 coding DNA: TGCGCCAGCGACTTAGCGGGTGCTAGCACAGATACGCAGTATTTT. Its protein is CASDLAGASTDTQYF.

CDR3 protein: CAWSVYPQGRDEQYF. The CDR3 nucleotides read TGTGCCTGGAGTGTATATCCGCAGGGGAGGGACGAGCAGTACTTC. The chain recombines TRBV30 with TRBJ2-4; perhaps TRBD2 as D (7 bases). The end of the DNA fits TRBJ2-7 better, so the J call may be wrong. The V gene's germline CDR1 is GTSNPN and CDR2 SVGIG (reference sequence). The CDR3 totals 15 residues.

V gene TRBV7-2 combines with J gene TRBJ2-3, with a tentative D call TRBD2 (5 bases). Germline V gene sequence: CDR1 SGHTA, CDR2 FQGNSA. The CDR3 consists of 11 residues. The V and J ends lost 5 bases and 12 bases respectively, with 12 bases between them. The CDR3 loop is CASSLRDDQYF. The CDR3 DNA reads TGTGCCAGCAGCCTCCGGGATGATCAGTATTTT.

This clonotype has more than one count but fewer than ten. The rearrangement links TRBV5-1 to TRBJ1-4; 9 bases align to TRBD1. From germline, CDR1 is SGHRS and CDR2 YFSETQ. Trimming cost V 3 bases and J 6 bases; bases outside gene matches: 3. CDR3 length equals 14 residues. The CDR3 coding sequence is TGCGCCAGCAGCTCCGGGACAGGGTATGAAAAACTGTTTTTT. The encoded protein is CASSSGTGYEKLFF.

The sample holds a few counts of this clonotype. The V call is TRBV20-1, the J call TRBJ2-5, with a tentative D call TRBD1 (5 bases). The CDR3 spans 13 residues. Looked up from germline, CDR1 is DFQATT and CDR2 is SNEGSKA (reference sequence). Deletions cut 6 bases from V and 0 bases from J, with 11 bases between. The CDR3: CSAHTDNQETQYF. CDR3 nucleotide sequence: TGCAGTGCCCACACGGACAACCAAGAGACCCAGTACTTC.

Comments on this clonotype: At one end the junction does not follow the germline gene, possibly because of a read error. The chain has TRBV20-1 and TRBJ1-5; no firm D call. The CDR3 sequence is 12 residues long. Germline lookup yields CDR1 DFQATT and CDR2 SNEGSKA (reference sequence). The CDR3 DNA reads as TGCAGCGCTAGAGAGTCCCCGGTGCGCCAGCATTTT. It codes for CSARESPVRQHF.

As to this clonotype: A much bigger clone sits one base away, suggesting this may be a read error. The gene calls are TRBV20-1 and TRBJ2-7, with D perhaps matching TRBD2 (5 bases). The V end lost 6 bases, the J end lost 0 bases, and 18 bases lay between the germline ends. Germline V lookup: CDR1 DFQATT, CDR2 SNEGSKA (reference sequence). CDR3 size: 15 residues. In DNA form, the CDR3 reads TGCAGTGCCCCAAAAGGGAGCTCCAGCTCCTACGAGCAGTACTTC. It yields the protein CSAPKGSSSSYEQYF.

About this clonotype: A much larger clone sits a single nucleotide away, making a read error possible. This sequence joins TRBV27 and TRBJ1-2; TRBD1 aligns across 7 bases. The CDR3 loop spans 15 amino acids. Germline V lookup: CDR1 MNHEY, CDR2 SMNVEV (reference sequence). Here the CDR3 DNA reads TGTGCCAGCAGTTTATTCGGGACAGTTAACTATGGCCACACCTTC. Its translation: CASSLFGTVNYGHTF.

The chain is built from TRBV11-1 and TRBJ2-1, with D unresolved. V was cut by 5 bases and J by 5 bases, with 19 bases left in between. CDR1 SGHAT and CDR2 FQDESV come from the germline V gene (reference sequence). The CDR3 runs 16 residues. CDR3 in DNA: TGTGCCAGCAGCACCAGGACCCTTGGACGAGACAATGAGCAGTTCTTC. Translated: CASSTRTLGRDNEQFF.

This clonotype was seen repeatedly, ten times or more. The chain employs TRBV7-6 and TRBJ2-1; D is unresolved. CDR1 and CDR2 (germline): SGHVS, FNYEAQ. V dropped 6 bases and J dropped 4 bases, with 10 bases sitting between them. The CDR3 is 13 amino acids. CDR3 DNA sequence: TGTGCCAGCAGTTTCGGAGTATACAATGAGCAGTTCTTC. It specifies CASSFGVYNEQFF.

This clonotype was observed a handful of times. CDR3 bases: TGTGCCAGCAGCAAATATGGGGGGTTGATGAGTTACGAGCAGTACTTC. Its translation: CASSKYGGLMSYEQYF. The gene calls are TRBV21-1 and TRBJ2-7; the table assigns TRBD1, which was not confirmed against the DNA. TRBV21-1 is flagged as a pseudogene. This CDR3 region has 16 residues.

This clonotype was detected a few times. J is TRBJ1-4 and V is TRBV14, with D hard to call. CDR3 length: 15 residues. V was shortened by 0 bases and J by 7 bases, with 12 bases between the two germline ends. Looked up from germline, CDR1 is SGHDN and CDR2 is FVKESK. In DNA form, the CDR3 reads TGTGCCAGCAGCCAAGATTCTGGGTTTGGTGAAAAACTGTTTTTT. Translated: CASSQDSGFGEKLFF.

This sequence joins TRBV7-3 and TRBJ2-1, with D unresolved. Germline CDR1 SGHTA, CDR2 FQGTGA. V lost 1 base, J lost 0 bases, and 7 bases lay in between. CDR3 length: 15 amino acids. The CDR3 spells CASSLSWSSYNEQFF. In DNA, the CDR3 is TGTGCCAGCAGCTTAAGTTGGAGCTCCTACAATGAGCAGTTCTTC.

Regarding this clonotype: With a much larger clone just one base away, this may be a read error. This rearrangement joins TRBV7-2 to TRBJ2-1; D might be TRBD1 (6 bases). The J call may be in error: the DNA end matches TRBJ2-7 better. Germline V CDR1 and CDR2: SGHTA, FQGNSA. The CDR3 extends over 17 amino acids. DNA for the CDR3: TGTGCCAGCAGCCCTGACAGGCCATGGGGCTCCTACAATGAGCAGTACTTC. This gives the protein CASSPDRPWGSYNEQYF.

This chain links TRBV7-2 with TRBJ2-2; 9 nucleotides align to TRBD2. The CDR3 spans 17 residues. The junction had 4 bases not matched to a gene; V was cut back by 1 base and J by 1 base. Germline lookup yields CDR1 SGHTA and CDR2 FQGNSA. This CDR3 reads CASSLVGGGGNTGELFF. DNA for the CDR3: TGTGCCAGCAGCTTAGTTGGCGGGGGGGGGAACACCGGGGAGCTGTTTTTT.

V gene TRBV6-5 combines with J gene TRBJ2-1; possibly TRBD1 for D (5 bases). This CDR3 has 15 residues. Germline values: CDR1 MNHEY, CDR2 SVGAGI. V lost 6 bases to trimming and J lost 8 bases, with 20 bases between them. The CDR3 sequence: CASRRRTSTVDEQFF. As DNA, the CDR3 is TGTGCCAGCAGACGCCGGACATCTACCGTTGATGAGCAGTTCTTC.

The chain uses TRBV13 and TRBJ2-7; 9 bases are shared with TRBD1. V trimming: 2 bases; J trimming: 4 bases; junction bases outside the gene matches: 15. Germline lookup yields CDR1 PRHDT and CDR2 FYEKMQ (reference sequence). This CDR3 has 18 amino acids. The CDR3 loop reads CASSLSPFRDREWYEQYF. CDR3 DNA sequence: TGTGCCAGCAGCTTATCCCCCTTCCGGGACAGGGAGTGGTACGAGCAGTACTTC.

A word on this clonotype: Sequence at one end of the junction differs from germline and may be a read error. The rearrangement links TRBV18 to TRBJ2-7, with TRBD1 identical over 10 bases. Germline lookup yields CDR1 KGHSH and CDR2 LQKENI. The length of the CDR3 is 19 residues. The CDR3: CAGSPLPSSSGTGVYEQYF. CDR3 DNA: TGTGCCGGCTCACCACTTCCCAGCTCTTCCGGGACAGGGGTTTACGAGCAGTACTTC.

Note on this clonotype: One end of the junction is discordant with germline, which a read error may explain. The chain uses TRBV4-3 and TRBJ2-3; TRBD2 is a possible D gene (6 bases). CDR3 length: 16 amino acids. Germline CDR1 reads LGHNA; CDR2 reads YSLEER. The chain's CDR3 is CASTQGLTGDTDTQYF. The CDR3 region has the DNA TGCGCCAGCACCCAAGGTTTGACGGGAGACACAGATACGCAGTATTTT.